The 25 T cell receptor beta chains listed next were all sequenced from one sample in a study of memory CD4+ T cells and cytomegalovirus serostatus. Only in-frame clones appear in the TCRdb table, and some are missing; sequencing was by immunoSEQ multiplex PCR. The table includes about 57,000 clones, approximately 80% detected once. Single viable CD3+CD4+CD8-CD45RO+ cells were sorted as the memory CD4+ T cells. The specimen was memory CD4+ T cells from blood. The receptors originated from an adult in good health and CMV-seronegative.

The chain couples TRBV6-7 to TRBJ2-5, with 13 bases identical to TRBD2. TRBV6-7 is an open reading frame, and its role is uncertain. CDR3 length: 17 amino acids. V gave up 5 bases and J gave up 1 base; unmatched junction bases: 7. As DNA, the CDR3 is TGTGCCAGCAGTCAACTAGCGGGGGGGCGGGGCCAAGAGACCCAGTACTTC. Its translation: CASSQLAGGRGQETQYF.

The rearrangement links TRBV25-1 to TRBJ1-2; no reliable D call. Trimming pared 0 bases from V and 4 bases from J, leaving 6 bases between. CDR1 and CDR2 from the germline V gene are MGHDK and SYGVNS. There are 13 residues in the CDR3. The DNA for the CDR3 is TGTGCCAGCAGTGAATATAGTAGCTATGGCTACACCTTC. Amino acid sequence: CASSEYSSYGYTF.

This clone was seen more than once but under ten times. J is TRBJ2-7 and V is TRBV5-5; 11 bases map to TRBD2. Germline V gene lookup returns CDR1 SGHKS and CDR2 YYEKEE (reference sequence). With V trimmed by 3 bases and J by 2 bases, 7 bases remained unmatched. The CDR3 is made up of 16 amino acids. The CDR3 region is CASSSARLAGPYEQYF. CDR3 nucleotides: TGTGCCAGCAGCTCAGCCCGACTAGCGGGACCCTACGAGCAGTACTTC.

The chain combines TRBV6-1 with TRBJ2-7, with TRBD2 matching over 8 bases. With V trimmed by 7 bases and J by 4 bases, 12 bases remained unmatched. This CDR3 is 15 amino acids long. CDR1 MNHNS and CDR2 SASEGT come from the germline V gene. The CDR3 DNA follows: TGTGCCAGCACTATGACGGGCGGGGGGCATTACGAGCAGTACTTC. Protein product: CASTMTGGGHYEQYF.

CDR3 in amino acids: CASSLGLAVYNEQFF. The DNA of the CDR3 is TGCGCCAGCAGCTTGGGACTAGCGGTATACAATGAGCAGTTCTTC. The chain is built from TRBV5-1 and TRBJ2-1; 9 bases line up with TRBD2. CDR1 and CDR2 from the germline V gene are SGHRS and YFSETQ. This CDR3 has 15 amino acids. Germline trimming cut 0 bases from V and 4 bases from J; bases unmatched to any gene: 2.

The V call is TRBV6-1, the J call TRBJ2-2; 7 bases are a match to TRBD1. This CDR3 is 16 amino acids long. In germline, CDR1 is MNHNS, CDR2 SASEGT. With V trimmed by 4 bases and J by 4 bases, 9 bases remained unmatched. The CDR3 nucleotides read TGTGCCAGCAGTGGAAACAGGGGAAGAGGCACCGGGGAGCTGTTTTTT. It yields the protein CASSGNRGRGTGELFF.

J is TRBJ1-4 and V is TRBV5-1, with a weak D call TRBD1 (5 bases). CDR3 length: 15 amino acids. Trimming left V 3 bases short and J 6 bases short, with 15 bases between. In germline, CDR1 is SGHRS, CDR2 YFSETQ. The CDR3: CASSSPGTGHEKLFF. The CDR3, as DNA: TGCGCCAGCAGCTCCCCCGGGACGGGGCATGAAAAACTGTTTTTT.

This clone has only a few counts. The V and J genes are TRBV9 and TRBJ1-6, with D uncertain. This CDR3 has 15 residues. Germline V gene data show CDR1 as SGDLS and CDR2 as YYNGEE. Trimming cost V 4 bases and J 3 bases, with 11 bases left between them. CDR3 sequence reads: CASSSEEHYNSPLHF. In DNA form, the CDR3 reads TGTGCCAGCAGCTCCGAGGAGCACTATAATTCACCCCTCCACTTT.

CDR3 amino acids: CASSRFDRAFPFF. The CDR3 coding sequence is TGCGCCAGCAGTAGGTTTGACAGGGCTTTTCCATTCTTT. The chain has TRBV5-1 and TRBJ1-1, with 7 bases aligning to TRBD1. Trimming at V came to 5 bases and at J to 14 bases, leaving 15 bases not matched to a gene. The CDR3 contains 13 residues. Germline V gene sequence: CDR1 SGHRS, CDR2 YFSETQ.

The V and J genes are TRBV4-2 and TRBJ1-1; 7 nucleotides match TRBD1. The CDR3 runs 14 residues. Looked up from germline, CDR1 is LGHNA and CDR2 is YNFKEQ. The V and J ends lost 5 bases and 1 base, in that order; junction bases with no gene match: 4. The CDR3 is CASSTGESNTEAFF. The CDR3, as DNA: TGTGCCAGCAGCACAGGGGAATCGAACACTGAAGCTTTCTTT.

This chain uses TRBV27 with TRBJ2-5; D is undetermined. CDR3 length: 13 residues. The germline V and J ends were trimmed by 2 bases and 5 bases, with 9 bases remaining between them. Germline V CDR1 and CDR2: MNHEY, SMNVEV (reference sequence). The CDR3 sequence is CASSLQGQETQYF. The CDR3 DNA reads as TGTGCCAGCAGTTTACAAGGGCAGGAGACCCAGTACTTC.

The rearrangement uses TRBV27 and TRBJ2-7, with D unclear. V lost 1 base to trimming and J lost 8 bases, with 9 bases between them. Germline CDR1 MNHEY, CDR2 SMNVEV (reference sequence). CDR3 length equals 12 residues. DNA for the CDR3: TGTGCCAGCAGTTTATATTCTACGAAGCAGTACTTC. It specifies CASSLYSTKQYF.

J is TRBJ1-1 and V is TRBV19; D unclear. Trimming took off 0 bases at V and 4 bases at J, with 18 bases between the two ends. CDR3 size: 17 residues. Germline CDR1 reads LNHDA; CDR2 reads SQIVND (reference sequence). The CDR3 here is CASSIDLYGVVGTEAFF. In DNA form, the CDR3 reads TGTGCCAGTAGTATAGATCTTTATGGGGTTGTTGGCACTGAAGCTTTCTTT.

This rearrangement joins TRBV7-9 to TRBJ2-5; tentatively, D is TRBD1 (5 bases). Trimming took off 2 bases at V and 2 bases at J, with 9 bases between the two ends. The germline V gene has CDR1 SEHNR and CDR2 FQNEAQ (reference sequence). The CDR3 runs to 14 residues. CDR3 in amino acids: CASSLSREQETQYF. The CDR3 DNA follows: TGTGCCAGCAGCTTATCCAGGGAACAAGAGACCCAGTACTTC.

The chain couples TRBV10-1 to TRBJ1-5; D might be TRBD1 (6 bases). The V gene's germline CDR1 is WNHNN and CDR2 SYGVQD (reference sequence). V gave up 2 bases and J gave up 9 bases, with 11 bases separating them. This CDR3 comprises 13 residues. The CDR3 loop reads CASSEQQGGPQHF. For the CDR3, the DNA is TGCGCCAGCAGTGAGCAACAGGGAGGGCCCCAGCATTTT.

This clone was observed once. The rearrangement links TRBV25-1 to TRBJ1-1; TRBD1 matches at 12 bases. Germline V gene data show CDR1 as MGHDK and CDR2 as SYGVNS. The CDR3 is 13 residues long. With 8 bases clipped from V and 5 bases from J, the junction kept 3 bases outside the gene matches. The DNA for the CDR3 is TGTGCCAGCGGGGACAGGGGGCGAACTGAAGCTTTCTTT. The encoded protein is CASGDRGRTEAFF.

The V gene is TRBV20-1, the J gene TRBJ1-2; no definite D call. Looked up from germline, CDR1 is DFQATT and CDR2 is SNEGSKA (reference sequence). This CDR3 is 11 amino acids long. Trimming took 3 bases from V and 5 from J, leaving 7 bases between them. CDR3 residues: CSARGGYGYTF. The CDR3 DNA sequence: TGCAGTGCTAGGGGAGGGTATGGCTACACCTTC.

Only a few counts were recorded for this clone. This chain connects TRBV5-1 to TRBJ1-4; 9 nucleotides align to TRBD1. CDR3 length: 15 amino acids. J was trimmed by 3 bases and V by 4 bases; bases with no gene match: 4. Germline CDR1 SGHRS, CDR2 YFSETQ. DNA for the CDR3: TGCGCCAGCAGCCCGGGACAGGGCCCTAATGAAAAACTGTTTTTT. It yields the protein CASSPGQGPNEKLFF.

The genes are TRBV19 and TRBJ2-2; possible D gene TRBD1, 5 bases. The CDR3 runs to 13 residues. Trimming removed 7 bases from V and 3 bases from J, with 9 bases in between. Germline loops: CDR1 LNHDA, CDR2 SQIVND (reference sequence). Written as DNA, the CDR3 is TGTGCCAGTACAGGGTTGGACACCGGGGAGCTGTTTTTT. Its protein is CASTGLDTGELFF. The full variable domain, in which reference TRBV19 and TRBJ2-2 provide the parts outside the CDR3, is DGGITQSPKYLFRKEGQNVTLSCEQNLNHDAMYWYRQDPGQGLRLIYYSQIVNDFQKGDIAEGYSVSREKKESFPLTVTSAQKNPTAFYLCASTGLDTGELFFGEGSRLTVL.

The J gene is TRBJ1-1, the V gene TRBV5-1; 9 bases line up with TRBD1. Germline loops: CDR1 SGHRS, CDR2 YFSETQ. V lost 1 base, J lost 6 bases, and 7 bases stayed unmatched. CDR3 length: 15 amino acids. This CDR3 is CASSLRTGEGAEAFF. For the CDR3, the DNA is TGCGCCAGCAGCTTGAGGACAGGGGAGGGAGCTGAAGCTTTCTTT. Full variable domain (missing parts from reference TRBV5-1 and TRBJ1-1): KAGVTQTPRYLIKTRGQQVTLSCSPISGHRSVSWYQQTPGQGLQFLFEYFSETQRNKGNFPGRFSGRQFSNSRSEMNVSTLELGDSALYLCASSLRTGEGAEAFFGQGTRLTVV.

The V call is TRBV13, the J call TRBJ1-2, with a tentative D call TRBD1 (5 bases). The CDR3 spans 16 residues. The germline V gene encodes CDR1 PRHDT and CDR2 FYEKMQ (reference sequence). The V end lost 2 bases, the J end lost 4 bases, and 17 bases lay between the germline ends. Written as DNA, the CDR3 is TGTGCCAGCAGCTTACGCCGGGACCACACAAGCTATGGCTACACCTTC. Translation: CASSLRRDHTSYGYTF.

The chain joins TRBV7-2 to TRBJ1-1; maybe TRBD1 (6 bases). The germline V gene has CDR1 SGHTA and CDR2 FQGNSA. The ends were cut back, 3 bases at V and 3 bases at J, with 17 bases in the middle. The CDR3 consists of 16 residues. The CDR3 coding sequence is TGTGCCAGCAGCTTTGGGCGAGGGGGAATGGACACTGAAGCTTTCTTT. It translates to CASSFGRGGMDTEAFF. The full variable domain, with the rest looked up from reference TRBV7-2 and TRBJ1-1, is GAGVSQSPSNKVTEKGKDVELRCDPISGHTALYWYRQSLGQGLEFLIYFQGNSAPDKSGLPSDRFSAERTGGSVSTLTIQRTQQEDSAVYLCASSFGRGGMDTEAFFGQGTRLTVV.

The V call is TRBV9, the J call TRBJ1-4; D is possibly TRBD1 (6 bases). Germline assignment: CDR1 SGDLS and CDR2 YYNGEE. Trimming left V 4 bases short and J 2 bases short, with 12 bases between. The CDR3 runs 15 residues. For the CDR3, the DNA is TGTGCCAGCAGCCCCGAGGGGGTGACTAATGAAAAACTGTTTTTT. This encodes CASSPEGVTNEKLFF.

The chain's CDR3 is CASSLSGRASEAFF. CDR3 DNA sequence: TGTGCCAGCAGCTTATCGGGCAGGGCCTCTGAAGCTTTCTTT. The V gene is TRBV7-9, the J gene TRBJ1-1, with TRBD1 as a possible D gene (5 bases). The CDR3 spans 14 residues. Trimming removed 2 bases at V and 6 bases at J, with 13 bases between. The germline CDR1 and CDR2 sequences are SEHNR and FQNEAQ (reference sequence).

This clone was recorded a few times. The CDR3 protein is CASSADGGARYEQYF. CDR3 in DNA: TGTGCCAGCAGCGCCGACGGGGGTGCTAGGTACGAGCAGTACTTC. J is TRBJ2-7 and V is TRBV9, with D possibly TRBD2 on 6 matching bases. The CDR3 spans 15 residues. CDR1 SGDLS and CDR2 YYNGEE come from the germline V gene. V lost 3 bases and J 4 bases, leaving 17 bases between the germline ends. Full variable domain (remainder filled in from reference TRBV9 and TRBJ2-7): DSGVTQTPKHLITATGQRVTLRCSPRSGDLSVYWYQQSLDQGLQFLIQYYNGEERAKGNILERFSAQQFPDLHSELNLSSLELGDSALYFCASSADGGARYEQYFGPGTRLTVT.